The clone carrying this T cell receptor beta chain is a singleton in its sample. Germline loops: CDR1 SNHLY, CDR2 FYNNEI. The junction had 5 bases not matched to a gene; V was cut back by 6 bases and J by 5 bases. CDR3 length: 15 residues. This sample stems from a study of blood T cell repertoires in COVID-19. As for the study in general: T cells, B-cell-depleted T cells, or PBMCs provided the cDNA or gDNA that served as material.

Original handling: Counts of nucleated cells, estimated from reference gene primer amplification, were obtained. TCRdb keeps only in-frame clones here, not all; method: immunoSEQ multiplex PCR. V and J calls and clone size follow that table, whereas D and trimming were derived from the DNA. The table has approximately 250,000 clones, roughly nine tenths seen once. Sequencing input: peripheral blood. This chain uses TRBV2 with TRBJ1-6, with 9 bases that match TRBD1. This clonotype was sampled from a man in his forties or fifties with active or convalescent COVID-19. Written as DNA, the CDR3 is TGTGCCAGCAGCGGGGGGACAGGGAATAATTCACCCCTCCACTTT. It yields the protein CASSGGTGNNSPLHF.